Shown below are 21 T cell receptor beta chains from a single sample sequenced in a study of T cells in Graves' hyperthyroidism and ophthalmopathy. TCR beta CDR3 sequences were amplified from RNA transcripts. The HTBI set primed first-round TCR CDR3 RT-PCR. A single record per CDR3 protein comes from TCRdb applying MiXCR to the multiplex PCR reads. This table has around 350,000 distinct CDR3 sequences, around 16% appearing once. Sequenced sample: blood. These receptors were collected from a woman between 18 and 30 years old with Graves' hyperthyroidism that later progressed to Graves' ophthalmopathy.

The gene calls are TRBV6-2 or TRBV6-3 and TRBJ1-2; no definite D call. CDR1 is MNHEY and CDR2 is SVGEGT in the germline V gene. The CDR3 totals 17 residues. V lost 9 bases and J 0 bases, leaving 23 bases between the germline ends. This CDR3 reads CARPEVRTSLPNYGYTF. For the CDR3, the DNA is TGTGCCAGGCCGGAGGTCAGGACGAGTTTGCCTAACTATGGCTACACCTTC.

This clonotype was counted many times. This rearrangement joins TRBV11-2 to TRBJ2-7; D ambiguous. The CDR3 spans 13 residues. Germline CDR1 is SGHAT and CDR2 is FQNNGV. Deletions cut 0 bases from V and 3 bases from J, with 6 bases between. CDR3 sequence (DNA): TGTGCCAGCAGCTTAGATAGGGTCTACGAGCAGTACTTC. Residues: CASSLDRVYEQYF.

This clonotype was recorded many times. The CDR3 is CASSLNGMQETQYF. Written as DNA, the CDR3 is TGTGCCAGCAGCTTGAACGGAATGCAAGAGACCCAGTACTTC. The chain carries TRBV11-3 and TRBJ2-5; D remains unclear. CDR3 length: 14 residues. From germline, CDR1 is SGHNT and CDR2 YENEEA. Trimming removed 3 bases at V and 2 bases at J, with 10 bases between.

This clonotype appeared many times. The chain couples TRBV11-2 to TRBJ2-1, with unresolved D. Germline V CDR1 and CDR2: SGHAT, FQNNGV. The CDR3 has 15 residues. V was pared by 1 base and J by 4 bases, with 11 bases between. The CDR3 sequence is CASSLGNGEYNEQFF. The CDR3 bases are TGTGCCAGCAGCTTAGGAAATGGAGAATACAATGAGCAGTTCTTC.

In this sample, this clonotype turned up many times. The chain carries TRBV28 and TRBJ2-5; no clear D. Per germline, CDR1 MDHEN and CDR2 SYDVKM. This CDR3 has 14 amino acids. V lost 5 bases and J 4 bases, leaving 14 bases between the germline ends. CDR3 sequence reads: CASSAWVELETQYF. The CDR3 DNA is TGTGCCAGCAGTGCCTGGGTAGAACTAGAGACCCAGTACTTC.

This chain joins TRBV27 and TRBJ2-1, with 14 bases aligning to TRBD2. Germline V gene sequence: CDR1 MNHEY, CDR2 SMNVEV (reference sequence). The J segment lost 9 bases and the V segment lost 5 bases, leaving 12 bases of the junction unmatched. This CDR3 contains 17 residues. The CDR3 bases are TGTGCCAGCAGTCCGGCCCAGGGACTAGCGGGAGAAGGTGAGCAGTTCTTC. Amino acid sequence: CASSPAQGLAGEGEQFF.

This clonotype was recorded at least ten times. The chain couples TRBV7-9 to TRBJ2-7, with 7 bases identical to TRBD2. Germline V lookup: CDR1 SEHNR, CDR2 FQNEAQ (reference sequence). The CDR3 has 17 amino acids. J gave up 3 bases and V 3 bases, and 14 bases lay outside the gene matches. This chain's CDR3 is CASSFGLEGLLNYEQYF. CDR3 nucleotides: TGTGCCAGCAGCTTTGGCTTGGAGGGACTACTAAACTACGAGCAGTACTTC.

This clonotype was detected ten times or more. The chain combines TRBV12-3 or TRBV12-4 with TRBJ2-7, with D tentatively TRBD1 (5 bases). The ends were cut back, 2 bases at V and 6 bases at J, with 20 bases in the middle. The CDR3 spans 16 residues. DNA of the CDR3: TGTGCCAGCAGTTTACACCAGGGCCAGATGTCGTCCGAGCAGTACTTC. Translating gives CASSLHQGQMSSEQYF.

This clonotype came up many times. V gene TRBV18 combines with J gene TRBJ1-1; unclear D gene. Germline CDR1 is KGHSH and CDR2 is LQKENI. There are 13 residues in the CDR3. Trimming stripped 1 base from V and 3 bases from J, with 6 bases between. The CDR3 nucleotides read TGTGCCAGCTCACCACGCGGGCACACTGAAGCTTTCTTT. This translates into CASSPRGHTEAFF.

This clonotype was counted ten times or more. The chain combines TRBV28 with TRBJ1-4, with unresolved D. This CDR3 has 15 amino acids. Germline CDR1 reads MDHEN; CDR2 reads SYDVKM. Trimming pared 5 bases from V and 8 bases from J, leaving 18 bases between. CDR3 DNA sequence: TGTGCCAGCAGTCTCTGGAGCCGGGAACGGGAAAAACTGTTTTTT. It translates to CASSLWSREREKLFF. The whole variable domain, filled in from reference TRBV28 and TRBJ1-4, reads DVKVTQSSRYLVKRTGEKVFLECVQDMDHENMFWYRQDPGLGLRLIYFSYDVKMKEKGDIPEGYSVSREKKERFSLILESASTNQTSMYLCASSLWSREREKLFFGSGTQLSVL.

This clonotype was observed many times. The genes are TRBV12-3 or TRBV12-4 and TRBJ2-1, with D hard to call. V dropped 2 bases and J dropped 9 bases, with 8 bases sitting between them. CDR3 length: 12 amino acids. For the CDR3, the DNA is TGTGCCAGCAGTTTACCCTCCCTTGAGCAGTTCTTC. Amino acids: CASSLPSLEQFF.

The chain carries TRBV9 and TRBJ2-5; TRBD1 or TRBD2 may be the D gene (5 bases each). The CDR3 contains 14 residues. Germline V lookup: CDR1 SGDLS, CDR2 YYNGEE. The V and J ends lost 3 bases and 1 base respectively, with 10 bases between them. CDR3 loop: CASSGGSPQETQYF. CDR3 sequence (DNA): TGTGCCAGCAGCGGGGGGTCACCCCAAGAGACCCAGTACTTC.

The CDR3 is CATNRGRWNEQFF. For the CDR3, the DNA is TGTGCCACGAACAGGGGGCGCTGGAATGAGCAGTTCTTC. This chain connects TRBV28 to TRBJ2-1; 9 nucleotides match TRBD1. CDR1 is MDHEN and CDR2 is SYDVKM in the germline V gene. The V segment lost 10 bases and the J segment 7 bases; nucleotides outside the gene matches: 8. The CDR3 is 13 residues long.

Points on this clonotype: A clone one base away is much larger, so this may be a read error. This chain's CDR3 is CAWSVLSAQYF. CDR3 bases: TGTGCCTGGAGTGTACTAAGCGCCCAGTACTTC. The chain carries TRBV30 and TRBJ2-5, with D unclear. Trimming took 0 bases from V and 9 from J, leaving 8 bases between them. CDR1 is GTSNPN and CDR2 is SVGIG in the germline V gene (reference sequence). This CDR3 contains 11 residues.

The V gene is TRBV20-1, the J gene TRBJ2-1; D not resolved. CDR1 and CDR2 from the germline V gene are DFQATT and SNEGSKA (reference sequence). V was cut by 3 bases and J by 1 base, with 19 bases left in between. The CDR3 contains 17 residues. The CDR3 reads CSASSLRASKSYNEQFF. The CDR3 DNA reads TGCAGTGCTAGCTCCCTCCGGGCCTCGAAATCCTACAATGAGCAGTTCTTC.

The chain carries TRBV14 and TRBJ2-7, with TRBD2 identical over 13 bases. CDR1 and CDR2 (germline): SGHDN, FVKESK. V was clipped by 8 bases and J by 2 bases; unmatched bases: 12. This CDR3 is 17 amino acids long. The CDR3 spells CASPRGTSGRDTYEQYF. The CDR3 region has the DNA TGTGCCAGCCCCCGGGGTACTAGCGGGAGGGACACCTACGAGCAGTACTTC.

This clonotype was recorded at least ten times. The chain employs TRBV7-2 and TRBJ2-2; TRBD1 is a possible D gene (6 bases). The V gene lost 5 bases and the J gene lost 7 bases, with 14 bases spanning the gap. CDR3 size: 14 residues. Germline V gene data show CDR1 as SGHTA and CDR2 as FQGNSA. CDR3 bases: TGTGCCAGCAGCCAACAGGGAAGTGGCGGGGAGCTGTTTTTT. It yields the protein CASSQQGSGGELFF.

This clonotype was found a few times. CDR3: CSAVPRQGAGNTIYF. CDR3 DNA: TGCAGTGCCGTCCCCCGTCAGGGAGCTGGAAACACCATATATTTT. The chain employs TRBV20-1 and TRBJ1-3, with D possibly being TRBD1 (5 bases). V lost 6 bases, J lost 2 bases, and 17 bases lay in between. CDR1 DFQATT and CDR2 SNEGSKA come from the germline V gene (reference sequence). This CDR3 is 15 amino acids long.

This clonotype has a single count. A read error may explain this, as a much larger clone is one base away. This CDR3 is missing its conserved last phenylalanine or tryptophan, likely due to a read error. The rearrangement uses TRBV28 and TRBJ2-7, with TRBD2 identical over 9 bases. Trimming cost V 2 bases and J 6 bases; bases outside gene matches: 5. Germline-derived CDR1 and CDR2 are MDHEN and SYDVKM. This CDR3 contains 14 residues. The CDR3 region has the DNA TGTGCCAGCAGTTTAGTGGTAGCGGGAGTCGAGCAGTACCTC. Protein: CASSLVVAGVEQYL.

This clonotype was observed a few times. The CDR3 sequence is CASSLEYRDNSNQPQHF. As DNA, the CDR3 is TGCGCCAGCAGCTTGGAATACCGGGACAATAGCAATCAGCCCCAGCATTTT. The chain uses TRBV5-1 and TRBJ1-5; tentatively, D is TRBD1 (6 bases). Trimming pared 0 bases from V and 0 bases from J, leaving 13 bases between. Germline CDR1 is SGHRS and CDR2 is YFSETQ. This CDR3 comprises 17 residues.

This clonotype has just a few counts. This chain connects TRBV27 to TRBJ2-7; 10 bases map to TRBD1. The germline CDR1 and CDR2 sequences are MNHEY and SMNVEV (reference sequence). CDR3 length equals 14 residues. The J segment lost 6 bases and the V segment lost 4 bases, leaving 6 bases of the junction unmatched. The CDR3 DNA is TGTGCCAGCAGTTCACCGGGACAGGGGCTCGAGCAGTACTTC. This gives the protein CASSSPGQGLEQYF.